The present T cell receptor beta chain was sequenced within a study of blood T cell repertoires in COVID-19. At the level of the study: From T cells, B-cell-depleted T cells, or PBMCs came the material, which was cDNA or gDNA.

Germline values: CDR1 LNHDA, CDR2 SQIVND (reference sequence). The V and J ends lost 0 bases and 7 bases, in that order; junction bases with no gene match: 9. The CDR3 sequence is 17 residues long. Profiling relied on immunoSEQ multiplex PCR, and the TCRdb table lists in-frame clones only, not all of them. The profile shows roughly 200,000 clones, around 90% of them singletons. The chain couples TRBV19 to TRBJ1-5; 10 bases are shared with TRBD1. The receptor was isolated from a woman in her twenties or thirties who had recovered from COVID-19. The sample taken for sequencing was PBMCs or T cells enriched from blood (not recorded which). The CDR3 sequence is CASSIDSGTGDGQPQHF. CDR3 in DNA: TGTGCCAGTAGTATAGATAGTGGGACAGGGGACGGGCAGCCCCAGCATTTT.